The source of this T cell receptor beta chain is a study of T cells expressing NK-cell markers. Across the study: Sequenced donors, eight in total, included seven who were HCMV-seropositive and one who was seronegative. The study, taken as a whole, reports: Leadership of the CD3+CD56-NKG2C+ fraction also belonged to these clonotypes in a handful of donors. What remained unclear was the HCMV specificity of expanded NKG2C+ T cell clones. Of the CD8+ T cell pool in roughly six donors, roughly 1.0-7.5% was accounted for by dominant NKG2C+ clonotypes.

The CDR3 length is 14 residues. Germline values: CDR1 MDHEN, CDR2 SYDVKM. With respect to this clonotype: Its antigen remains unknown.

TCRdb reanalyzed the 5' RACE reads, giving one entry per CDR3 protein sequence and no DNA. The table lists 500,000 to 700,000 distinct CDR3 sequences. This sequence originates from a man aged 18 to 30 in good health. The gene calls are TRBV28 and TRBJ2-7; the TCRdb D gene call, TRBD1, has no DNA to confirm it. Sequencing was carried out using blood T cells: a sorted CD56 or NKG2C T cell subset, CD4+ or CD8+ T cells, or bulk PBMC T cells (not recorded which). The CDR3 loop is CASSTTGGAYEQYF.